These T cell receptor beta chains were read from a single sample in a study of blood T cell repertoires in COVID-19. Generated by immunoSEQ multiplex PCR, the TCRdb table keeps only in-frame clones and is missing some. This table holds 100,000 or so clones, 75% to 90% found once. The sequencing input was peripheral blood. These receptors were obtained from an elderly woman with acute or convalescent COVID-19. CDR3s include the opening cysteine and the closing phenylalanine or tryptophan. D genes are given only for firm matches. Not all rows give a size; the values are once, few, many and, for expanded clones, a class.

cdr3_nt,cdr3_aa,v_call,d_call,j_call,clone_size
TGTGCCAGCAATTCAGGGAACAATCAGCCCCAGCATTTT,CASNSGNNQPQHF,TRBV2,-,TRBJ1-5,-
TGTGCCATCAGTACAGACAGGGGGCGAGATGAGCAGTTCTTC,CAISTDRGRDEQFF,TRBV10-3,TRBD1,TRBJ2-1,-
TGTGCCAGCAGCCAAGTTATTCGTTGGGAACAGGGACCTAGCACAGATACGCAGTATTTT,CASSQVIRWEQGPSTDTQYF,TRBV3-1/TRBV3-2,-,TRBJ2-3,-
TGTGCCAGCTCACCACCTGGACGGGACAGCGAGCAGTTCTTC,CASSPPGRDSEQFF,TRBV18,TRBD1,TRBJ2-1,-
TGCGCCAGCAGCCCGGGACAGGGAATCGGTTCGGGGGGAAACGTCCTGACTTTC,CASSPGQGIGSGGNVLTF,TRBV4-3,TRBD1,TRBJ2-6,-
TGTGCCAGCAGCCTCAATCAGCCCCAGCATTTT,CASSLNQPQHF,TRBV27,-,TRBJ1-5,-
TGTGCCAGCAGCGTAGGACAGGGGGTCGGTGGCTACACCTTC,CASSVGQGVGGYTF,TRBV9,TRBD1,TRBJ1-2,few
TGTGCCAGCACCCCTCACTGGACAGGGGACGGCTACACCTTC,CASTPHWTGDGYTF,TRBV6-5,TRBD1,TRBJ1-2,-
TGTGCCAGCAGTGAAAGCGTACGGGACAGGGGCTATAGCAATCAGCCCCAGCATTTT,CASSESVRDRGYSNQPQHF,TRBV6-1,TRBD1,TRBJ1-5,-
TGTGCCAGCTCACGAGGACAGGGGGCCTACGAGCAGTACTTC,CASSRGQGAYEQYF,TRBV18,TRBD1,TRBJ2-7,-
TGTGCCAGCAGTAGCGCCGGGACAGGATTTTACGAGCAGTACTTC,CASSSAGTGFYEQYF,TRBV6-2/TRBV6-3,TRBD1,TRBJ2-7,-
TGCGCCAGCAGCTTGCAAACATTGTGGGGGCCGACTGTAGAGGGGCAAGAGACCCAGTACTTC,CASSLQTLWGPTVEGQETQYF,TRBV5-1,-,TRBJ2-5,-
TGTGCCAGCAGCACCCTAGCGGGGGTCACAGATACGCAGTATTTT,CASSTLAGVTDTQYF,TRBV9,TRBD2,TRBJ2-3,-